Here is one T cell receptor (beta chain) with its context. Its matching antigen is unknown. The CDR3 contains 15 residues. V trimming: 5 bases; J trimming: 4 bases; junction bases outside the gene matches: 3. CDR1 and CDR2 from the germline V gene are SGHAT and FQDESV (reference sequence). The data are from a study of type 1 regulatory T cells. Study summary: This in vitro CD4 product, T-allo10, is enriched for Tr1 cells and alloantigen-specific. Notes on the study in general: Tr1 cells had a more restricted TCR repertoire than non-Tr1 cells.

TCRdb itself ran the reads through MiXCR, one entry per CDR3 protein. The sample contains under 75,000 distinct CDR3 sequences, less than 25% of which appear only once. This sequence was found in a human donor in good health. The sample taken for sequencing was cultured type 1 regulatory T (Tr1) cells, either the whole culture or a sorted fraction (not recorded which). The V and J genes are TRBV11-1 and TRBJ2-2; the match to TRBD2 covers 11 bases. CDR3 loop: CASSLGTSGTGELFF. In DNA form, the CDR3 reads TGTGCCAGCAGCCTCGGGACTAGCGGCACCGGGGAGCTGTTTTTT.